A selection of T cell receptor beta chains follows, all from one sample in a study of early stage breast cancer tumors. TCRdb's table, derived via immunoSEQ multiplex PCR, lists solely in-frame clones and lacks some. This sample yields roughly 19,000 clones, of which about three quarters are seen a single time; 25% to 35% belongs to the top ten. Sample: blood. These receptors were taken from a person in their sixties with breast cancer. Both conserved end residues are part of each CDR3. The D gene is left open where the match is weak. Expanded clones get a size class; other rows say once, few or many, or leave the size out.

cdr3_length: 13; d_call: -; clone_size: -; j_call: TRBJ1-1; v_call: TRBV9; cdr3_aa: CASSPGLNTEAFF; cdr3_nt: TGTGCCAGCAGCCCTGGTTTGAACACTGAAGCCTTCTTT
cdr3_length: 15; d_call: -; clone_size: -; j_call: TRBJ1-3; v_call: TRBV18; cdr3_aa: CASSPKSSSGNTIYF; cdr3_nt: TGTGCCAGCTCACCGAAATCTAGCTCTGGAAACACCATATATTTT
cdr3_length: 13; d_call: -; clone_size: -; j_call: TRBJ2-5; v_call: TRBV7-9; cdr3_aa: CASSFASQETQYF; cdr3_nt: TGTGCCAGCAGCTTTGCCAGCCAAGAGACCCAGTACTTC
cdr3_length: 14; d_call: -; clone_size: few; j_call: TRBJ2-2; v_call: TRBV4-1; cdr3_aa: CASSPPSGTGELFF; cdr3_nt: TGCGCCAGCAGCCCTCCTTCAGGCACCGGGGAGCTGTTTTTT
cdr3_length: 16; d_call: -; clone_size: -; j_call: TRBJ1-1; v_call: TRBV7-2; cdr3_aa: CASSLGSRAGLTEAFF; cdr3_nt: TGTGCCAGCAGCTTAGGATCGCGGGCGGGGTTGACTGAAGCTTTCTTT
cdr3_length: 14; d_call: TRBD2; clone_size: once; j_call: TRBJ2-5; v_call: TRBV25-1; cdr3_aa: CASSGGGRGETQYF; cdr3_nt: TGTGCCAGCAGTGGGGGAGGGCGTGGAGAGACCCAGTACTTC
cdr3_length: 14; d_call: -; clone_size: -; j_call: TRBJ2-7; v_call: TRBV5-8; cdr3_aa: CASSLEGFGYEQYF; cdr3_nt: TGTGCCAGCAGCTTGGAGGGGTTCGGCTACGAGCAGTACTTC
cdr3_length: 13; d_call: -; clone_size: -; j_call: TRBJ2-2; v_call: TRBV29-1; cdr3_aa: CSVTGTNTGELFF; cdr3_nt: TGCAGCGTCACTGGGACGAACACCGGGGAGCTGTTTTTT
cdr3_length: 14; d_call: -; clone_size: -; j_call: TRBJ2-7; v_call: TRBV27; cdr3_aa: CASSLAQGRVEQYF; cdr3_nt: TGTGCCAGCAGTTTAGCACAGGGTCGAGTCGAGCAGTACTTC
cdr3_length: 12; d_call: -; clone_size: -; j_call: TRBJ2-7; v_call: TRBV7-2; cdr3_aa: CASSNTAREQYF; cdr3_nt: TGTGCCAGCAGCAACACGGCTCGTGAGCAGTACTTC
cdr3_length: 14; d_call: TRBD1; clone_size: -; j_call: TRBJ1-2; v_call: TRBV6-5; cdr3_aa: CASRGGEGGSGYTF; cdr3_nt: TGTGCCAGCAGAGGCGGAGAAGGGGGCTCCGGCTACACCTTC
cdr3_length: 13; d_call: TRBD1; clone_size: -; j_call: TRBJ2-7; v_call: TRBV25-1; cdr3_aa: CASQGQGFYEQYF; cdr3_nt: TGTGCCAGCCAGGGACAGGGATTCTACGAGCAGTACTTC
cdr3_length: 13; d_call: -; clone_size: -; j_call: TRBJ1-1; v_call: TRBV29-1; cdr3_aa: CSVSVGGDTEAFF; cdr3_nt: TGCAGCGTTAGCGTGGGGGGCGACACTGAAGCTTTCTTT
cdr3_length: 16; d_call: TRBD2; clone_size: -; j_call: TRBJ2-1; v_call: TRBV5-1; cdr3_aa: CASSLAPSGQYNEQFF; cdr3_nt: TGCGCCAGCAGCTTGGCCCCTAGCGGCCAGTACAATGAGCAGTTCTTC
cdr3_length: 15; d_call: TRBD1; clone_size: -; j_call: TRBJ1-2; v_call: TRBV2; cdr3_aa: CASSDRTGVGGGYTF; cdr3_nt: TGTGCCAGCAGTGACAGGACAGGGGTCGGAGGTGGCTACACCTTC
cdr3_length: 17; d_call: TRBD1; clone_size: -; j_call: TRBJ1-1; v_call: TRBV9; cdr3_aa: CASSKRQGPPEDTEAFF; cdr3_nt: TGTGCCAGCAGCAAACGACAGGGACCGCCTGAGGACACTGAAGCTTTCTTT
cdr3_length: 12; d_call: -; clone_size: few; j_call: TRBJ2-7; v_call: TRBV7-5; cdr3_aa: CARSLVSREQYF; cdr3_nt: TGTGCCAGAAGCTTAGTGTCGCGGGAGCAGTACTTC
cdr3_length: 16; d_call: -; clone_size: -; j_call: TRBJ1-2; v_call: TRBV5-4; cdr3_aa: CASSQDQHRAREGYTF; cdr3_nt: TGTGCCAGCAGCCAAGACCAACACCGGGCGAGGGAGGGCTACACCTTC
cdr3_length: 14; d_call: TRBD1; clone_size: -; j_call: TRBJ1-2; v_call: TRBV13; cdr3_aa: CASSTWTGDYGYTF; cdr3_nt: TGTGCCAGCAGCACATGGACAGGGGACTATGGCTACACCTTC
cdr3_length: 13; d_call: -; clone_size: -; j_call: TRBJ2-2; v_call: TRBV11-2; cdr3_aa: CASKLRPTGELFF; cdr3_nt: TGTGCCAGCAAACTCAGGCCCACCGGGGAGCTGTTTTTT
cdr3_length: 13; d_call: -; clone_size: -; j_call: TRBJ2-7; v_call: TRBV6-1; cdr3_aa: CASSTLDTYEQYF; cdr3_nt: TGTGCCAGCAGTACTCTGGACACCTACGAGCAGTACTTC
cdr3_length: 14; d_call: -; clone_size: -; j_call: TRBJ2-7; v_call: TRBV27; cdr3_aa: CASRLGVGPYEQYF; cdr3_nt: TGTGCCAGCAGGCTAGGGGTAGGCCCCTACGAGCAGTACTTC
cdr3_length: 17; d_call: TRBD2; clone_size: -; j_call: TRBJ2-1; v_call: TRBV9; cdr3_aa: CASSAGGTSGTVNEQFF; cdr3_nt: TGTGCCAGCAGCGCGGGGGGGACTAGCGGGACTGTCAATGAGCAGTTCTTC
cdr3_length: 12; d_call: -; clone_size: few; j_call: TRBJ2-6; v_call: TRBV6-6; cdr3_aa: CASSPGANVLTF; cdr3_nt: TGTGCCAGCTCGCCTGGGGCCAACGTCCTGACTTTC
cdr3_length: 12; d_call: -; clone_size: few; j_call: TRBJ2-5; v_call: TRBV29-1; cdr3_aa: CSVWGDGETQYF; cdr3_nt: TGCAGCGTTTGGGGGGACGGGGAGACCCAGTACTTC
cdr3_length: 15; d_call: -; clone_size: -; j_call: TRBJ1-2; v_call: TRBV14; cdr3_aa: CASSQVRGDSYGYTF; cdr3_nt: TGTGCCAGCAGCCAAGTAAGGGGGGACTCCTATGGCTACACCTTC
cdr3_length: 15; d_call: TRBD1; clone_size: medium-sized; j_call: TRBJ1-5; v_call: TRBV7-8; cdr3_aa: CASSRSGGDGQPQHF; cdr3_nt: TGTGCCAGCAGCCGTTCAGGGGGGGACGGGCAGCCCCAGCATTTT
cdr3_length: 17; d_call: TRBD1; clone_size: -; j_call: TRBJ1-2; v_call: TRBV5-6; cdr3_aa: CASSLGAAGGAHYGYTF; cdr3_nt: TGTGCCAGCAGCTTGGGAGCAGCAGGGGGCGCCCACTATGGCTACACCTTC
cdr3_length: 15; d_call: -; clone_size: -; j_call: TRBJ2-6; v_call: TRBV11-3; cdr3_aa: CASSLQDSGANVLTF; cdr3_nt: TGTGCCAGCAGCTTACAGGACTCTGGGGCCAACGTCCTGACTTTC
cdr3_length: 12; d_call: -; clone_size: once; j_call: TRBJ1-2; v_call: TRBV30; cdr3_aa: CAWTKALSGYTF; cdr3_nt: TGTGCCTGGACTAAGGCGCTGTCCGGCTACACCTTC
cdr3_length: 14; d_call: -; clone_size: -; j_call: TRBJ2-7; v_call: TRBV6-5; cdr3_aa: CATSRTVPSYEQYF; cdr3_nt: TGTGCCACCTCACGGACAGTCCCTTCCTACGAGCAGTACTTC
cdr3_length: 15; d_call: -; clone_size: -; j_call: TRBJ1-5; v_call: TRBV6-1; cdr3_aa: CASSFRGESNQPQHF; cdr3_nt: TGTGCCAGCAGTTTTCGAGGGGAGAGCAATCAGCCCCAGCATTTT
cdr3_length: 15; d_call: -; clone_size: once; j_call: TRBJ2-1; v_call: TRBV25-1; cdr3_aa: CASSVRPGAEGEQFF; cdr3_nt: TGTGCCAGCAGTGTGCGTCCCGGTGCCGAGGGTGAGCAGTTCTTC
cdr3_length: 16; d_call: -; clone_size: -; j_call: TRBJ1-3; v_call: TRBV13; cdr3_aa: CASSLGFVLSGNTIYF; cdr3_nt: TGTGCCAGCAGCTTGGGATTCGTGCTCTCTGGAAACACCATATATTTT
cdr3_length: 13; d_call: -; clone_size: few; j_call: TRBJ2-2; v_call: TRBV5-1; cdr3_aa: CASSFRDAGELFF; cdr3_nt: TGCGCCAGCAGCTTCCGGGACGCCGGGGAGCTGTTTTTT
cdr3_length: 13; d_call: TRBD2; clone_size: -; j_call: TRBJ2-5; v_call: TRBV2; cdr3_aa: CATPGLAEETQYF; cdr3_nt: TGTGCCACTCCGGGACTAGCCGAAGAGACCCAGTACTTC
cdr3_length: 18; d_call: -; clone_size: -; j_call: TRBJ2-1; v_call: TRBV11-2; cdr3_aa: CASSLRDSREILTEEQFF; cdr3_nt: TGTGCCAGCAGCTTACGTGACAGTAGGGAAATTCTGACCGAGGAGCAGTTCTTC
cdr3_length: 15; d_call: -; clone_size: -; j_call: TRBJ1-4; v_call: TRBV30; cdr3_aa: CAWSRGSGTNEKLFF; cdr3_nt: TGTGCCTGGAGTCGGGGGTCAGGGACTAATGAAAAACTGTTTTTT
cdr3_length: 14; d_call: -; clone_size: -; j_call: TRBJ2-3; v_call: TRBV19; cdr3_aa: CASTVSGITDTQYF; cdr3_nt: TGTGCCAGTACTGTTAGTGGCATCACAGATACGCAGTATTTT
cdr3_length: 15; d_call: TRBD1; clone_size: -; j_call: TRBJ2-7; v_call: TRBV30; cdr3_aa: CAWTPGQGISYEQYF; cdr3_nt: TGTGCCTGGACCCCGGGACAGGGTATCTCCTACGAGCAGTACTTC
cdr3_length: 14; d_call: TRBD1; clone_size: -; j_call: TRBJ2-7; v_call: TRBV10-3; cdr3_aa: CATGQGARYDEQYF; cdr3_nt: TGTGCCACCGGACAGGGGGCCAGATACGACGAGCAGTACTTC
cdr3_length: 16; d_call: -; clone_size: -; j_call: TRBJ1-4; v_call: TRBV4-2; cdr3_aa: CASSQEDGWTNEKLFF; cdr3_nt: TGTGCCAGCAGCCAAGAGGACGGGTGGACTAATGAAAAACTGTTTTTT
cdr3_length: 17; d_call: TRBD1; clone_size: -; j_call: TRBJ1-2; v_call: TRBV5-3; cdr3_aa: CARSQGEKQGVGYGYTF; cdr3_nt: TGTGCCAGAAGCCAAGGGGAAAAACAGGGGGTAGGCTATGGCTACACCTTC
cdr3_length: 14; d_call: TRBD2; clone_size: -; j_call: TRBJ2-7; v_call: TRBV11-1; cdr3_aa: CASSFNREDGEQYF; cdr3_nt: TGTGCCAGCAGTTTTAATCGGGAGGATGGTGAGCAGTACTTC
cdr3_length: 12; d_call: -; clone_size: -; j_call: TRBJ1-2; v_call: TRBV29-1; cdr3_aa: CSVDGEYGGYTF; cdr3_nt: TGCAGCGTTGACGGGGAGTATGGTGGCTACACCTTC
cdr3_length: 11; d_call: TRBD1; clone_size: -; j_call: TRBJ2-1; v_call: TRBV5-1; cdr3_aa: CASQGANEQFF; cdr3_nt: TGCGCCAGCCAGGGGGCGAATGAGCAGTTCTTC
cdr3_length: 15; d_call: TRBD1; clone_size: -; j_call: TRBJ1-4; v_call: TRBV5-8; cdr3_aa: CASSLSGQRNEKLFF; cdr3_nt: TGTGCCAGCAGCTTGTCGGGACAGAGAAATGAAAAACTGTTTTTT
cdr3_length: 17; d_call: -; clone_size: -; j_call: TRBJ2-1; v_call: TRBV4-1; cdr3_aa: CASSQDGTPGPYNEQFF; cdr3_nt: TGCGCCAGCAGCCAAGACGGAACCCCGGGCCCGTACAATGAGCAGTTCTTC
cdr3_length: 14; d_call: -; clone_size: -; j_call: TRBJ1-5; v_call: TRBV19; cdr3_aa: CASSIWGGNQPQHF; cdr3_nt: TGTGCCAGTAGTATTTGGGGGGGCAATCAGCCCCAGCATTTT
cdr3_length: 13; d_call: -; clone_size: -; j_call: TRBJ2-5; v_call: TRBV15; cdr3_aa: CATSFQGQETQYF; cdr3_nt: TGTGCCACCAGCTTCCAGGGCCAAGAGACCCAGTACTTC